This T cell receptor beta chain was sequenced in a study of blood T cells in healthy people across ages. The wider study: T cells yielded about one barcoded beta molecule per two cells through template switching.

Per germline, CDR1 SEHNR and CDR2 FQNEAQ (reference sequence). The CDR3 covers 15 residues. Trimming cost V 4 bases and J 8 bases; bases outside gene matches: 10. The study drew donors from healthy Caucasian individuals in Russia aged about 6 to 90. With a J-beta primer mix and a sample-barcoded 5' primer, a second PCR ran roughly 6 to 11 cycles. Each cDNA was tagged by a template-switch adaptor containing 12 random nucleotides. Paired-end reads containing CDR3 totaled no fewer than 2.5 million for each sample. TCRdb re-analysed the 5' RACE reads in MiXCR, keeping a single row per CDR3 protein. The table has almost 800,000 distinct CDR3 sequences, roughly 60% seen once.

Input material: blood. The chain recombines TRBV7-9 with TRBJ1-2, with TRBD1 identical over 10 bases. The sequence came from a man between 25 and 39 years old in good health. The CDR3 loop is CASSSTGTGVTGYTF. As DNA, the CDR3 is TGTGCCAGCAGCTCGACCGGGACAGGGGTTACCGGCTACACCTTC.